This T cell receptor (beta chain) was identified in a study of OX40 agonist ivuxolimab in advanced cancers. Germline CDR1 reads SGHTA; CDR2 reads FQGNSA. The J segment lost 0 bases and the V segment lost 1 base, leaving 6 bases of the junction unmatched. There are 18 residues in the CDR3. About this clone itself: Its antigen remains unidentified.

The table came from immunoSEQ multiplex PCR; TCRdb's copy has only in-frame clones and leaves some out. The sample holds 53,000 or so clones, around four fifths seen once. Study findings and constraints: It was not determined which antigens were specifically recognized by the peripheral T cells that had undergone clonal expansion.

This clonotype was obtained from an adult with an advanced solid tumor such as melanoma, head and neck, liver or kidney cancer. The source material was CD4+ or CD8+ T cells sorted from blood, sampled in a trial of the OX40 agonist ivuxolimab. The rearrangement joins TRBV7-2 to TRBJ1-6, with TRBD1 identical over 7 bases. This CDR3 is CASSLEGQGDSYNSPLHF. The CDR3, as DNA: TGTGCCAGCAGCTTAGAGGGGCAGGGGGACTCCTATAATTCACCCCTCCACTTT.